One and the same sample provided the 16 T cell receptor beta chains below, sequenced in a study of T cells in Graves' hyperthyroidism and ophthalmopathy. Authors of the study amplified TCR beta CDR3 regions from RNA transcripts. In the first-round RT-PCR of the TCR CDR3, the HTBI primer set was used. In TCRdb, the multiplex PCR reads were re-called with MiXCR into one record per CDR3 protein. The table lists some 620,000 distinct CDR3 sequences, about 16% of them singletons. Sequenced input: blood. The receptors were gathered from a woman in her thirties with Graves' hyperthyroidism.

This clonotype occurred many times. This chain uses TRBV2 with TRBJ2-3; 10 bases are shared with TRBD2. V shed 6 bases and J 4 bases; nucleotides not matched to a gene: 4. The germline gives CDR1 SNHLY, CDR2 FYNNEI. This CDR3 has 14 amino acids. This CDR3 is CASRWTSGADTQYF. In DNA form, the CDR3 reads TGTGCCAGCAGGTGGACTAGCGGAGCAGATACGCAGTATTTT.

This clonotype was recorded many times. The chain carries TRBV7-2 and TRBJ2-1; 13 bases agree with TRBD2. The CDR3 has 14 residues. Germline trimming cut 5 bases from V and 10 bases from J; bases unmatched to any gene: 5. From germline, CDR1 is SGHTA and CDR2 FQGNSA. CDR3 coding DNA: TGTGCCAGCAGCCCGGGACTAGCGGGAATAGAGCAGTTCTTC. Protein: CASSPGLAGIEQFF.

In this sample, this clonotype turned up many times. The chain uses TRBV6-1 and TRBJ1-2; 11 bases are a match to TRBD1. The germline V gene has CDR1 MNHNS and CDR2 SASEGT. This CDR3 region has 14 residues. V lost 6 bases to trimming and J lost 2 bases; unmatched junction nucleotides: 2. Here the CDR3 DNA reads TGTGCCAGCAGCGGGGACAGGGGGAACTATGGCTACACCTTC. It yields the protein CASSGDRGNYGYTF.

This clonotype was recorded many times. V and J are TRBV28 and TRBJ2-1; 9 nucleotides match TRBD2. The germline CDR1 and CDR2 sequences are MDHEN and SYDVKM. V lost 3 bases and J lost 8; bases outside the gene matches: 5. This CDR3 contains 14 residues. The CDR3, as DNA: TGTGCCAGCAGTTTGGCACTAGCGGGTTATGAGCAGTTCTTC. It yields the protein CASSLALAGYEQFF.

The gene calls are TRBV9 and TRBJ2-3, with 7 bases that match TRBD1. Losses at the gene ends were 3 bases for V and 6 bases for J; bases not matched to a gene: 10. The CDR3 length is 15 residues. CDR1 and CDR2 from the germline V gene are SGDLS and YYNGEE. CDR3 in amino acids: CASSAGQVGKDTQYF. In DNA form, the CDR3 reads TGTGCCAGCAGCGCCGGACAGGTAGGGAAGGATACGCAGTATTTT. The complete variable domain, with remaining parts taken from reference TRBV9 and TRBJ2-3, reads DSGVTQTPKHLITATGQRVTLRCSPRSGDLSVYWYQQSLDQGLQFLIQYYNGEERAKGNILERFSAQQFPDLHSELNLSSLELGDSALYFCASSAGQVGKDTQYFGPGTRLTVL.

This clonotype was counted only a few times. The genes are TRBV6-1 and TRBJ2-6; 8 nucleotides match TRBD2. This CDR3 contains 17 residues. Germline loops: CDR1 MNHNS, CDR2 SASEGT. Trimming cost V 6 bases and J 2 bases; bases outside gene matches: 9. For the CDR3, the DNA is TGTGCCAGCAGGGCACCCAGAGCGGGAGCTGGGGCCAACGTCCTGACTTTC. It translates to CASRAPRAGAGANVLTF.

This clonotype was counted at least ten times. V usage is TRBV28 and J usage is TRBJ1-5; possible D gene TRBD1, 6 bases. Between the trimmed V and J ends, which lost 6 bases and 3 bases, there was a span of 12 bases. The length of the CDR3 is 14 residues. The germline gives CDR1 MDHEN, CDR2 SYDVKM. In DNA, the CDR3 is TGTGCCAGCAGAAAAGGACAGCCCAATCAGCCCCAGCATTTT. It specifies CASRKGQPNQPQHF.

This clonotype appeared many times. The CDR3 coding sequence is TGTGCCAGCAGCCCTTCCGGGACAGGTGGCGACGAGCAGTACTTC. Amino acids: CASSPSGTGGDEQYF. V is TRBV12-3 or TRBV12-4 and J is TRBJ2-7; 8 nucleotides match TRBD1. The length of the CDR3 is 15 residues. V dropped 6 bases and J dropped 5; count of bases not matched to a gene: 12.

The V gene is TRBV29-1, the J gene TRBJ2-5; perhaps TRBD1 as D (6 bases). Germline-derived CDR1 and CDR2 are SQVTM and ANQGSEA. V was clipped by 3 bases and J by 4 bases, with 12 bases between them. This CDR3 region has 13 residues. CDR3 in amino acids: CSVEPGARETQYF. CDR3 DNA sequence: TGCAGCGTTGAGCCAGGGGCGCGAGAGACCCAGTACTTC.

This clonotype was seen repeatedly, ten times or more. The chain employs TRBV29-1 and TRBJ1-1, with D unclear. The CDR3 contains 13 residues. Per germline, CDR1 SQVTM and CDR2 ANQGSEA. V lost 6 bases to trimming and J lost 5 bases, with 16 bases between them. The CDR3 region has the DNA TGCAGCGTCCGTTCCCACAGTAATACTGAAGCTTTCTTT. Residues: CSVRSHSNTEAFF. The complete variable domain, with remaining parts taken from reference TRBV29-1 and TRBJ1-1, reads SAVISQKPSRDICQRGTSLTIQCQVDSQVTMMFWYRQQPGQSLTLIATANQGSEATYESGFVIDKFPISRPNLTFSTLTVSNMSPEDSSIYLCSVRSHSNTEAFFGQGTRLTVV.

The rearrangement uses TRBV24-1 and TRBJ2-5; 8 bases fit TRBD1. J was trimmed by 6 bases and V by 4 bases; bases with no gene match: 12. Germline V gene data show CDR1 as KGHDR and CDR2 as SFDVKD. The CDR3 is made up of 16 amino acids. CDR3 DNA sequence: TGTGCCACCAGTGACCCCGGACAGGGCCCGAGTCAGACCCAGTACTTC. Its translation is CATSDPGQGPSQTQYF.

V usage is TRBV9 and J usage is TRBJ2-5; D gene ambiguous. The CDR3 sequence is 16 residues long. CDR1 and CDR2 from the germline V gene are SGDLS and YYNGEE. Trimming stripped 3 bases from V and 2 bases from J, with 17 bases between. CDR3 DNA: TGTGCCAGCAGCGGGGGTCATGGGCGTCCTCAAGAGACCCAGTACTTC. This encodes CASSGGHGRPQETQYF. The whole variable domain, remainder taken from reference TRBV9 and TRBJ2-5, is DSGVTQTPKHLITATGQRVTLRCSPRSGDLSVYWYQQSLDQGLQFLIQYYNGEERAKGNILERFSAQQFPDLHSELNLSSLELGDSALYFCASSGGHGRPQETQYFGPGTRLLVL.

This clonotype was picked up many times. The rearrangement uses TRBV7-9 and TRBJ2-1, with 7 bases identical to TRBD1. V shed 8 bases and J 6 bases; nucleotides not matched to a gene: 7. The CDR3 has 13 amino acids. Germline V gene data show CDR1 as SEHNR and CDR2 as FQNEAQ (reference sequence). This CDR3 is CASLPNRGNEQFF. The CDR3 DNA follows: TGTGCCAGCCTACCAAACAGGGGCAATGAGCAGTTCTTC.

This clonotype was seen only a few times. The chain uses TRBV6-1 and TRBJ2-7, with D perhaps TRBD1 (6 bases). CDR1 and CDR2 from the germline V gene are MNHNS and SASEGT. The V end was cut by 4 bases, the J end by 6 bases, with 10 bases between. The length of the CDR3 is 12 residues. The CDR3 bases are TGTGCCAGCAGTGGACAGGACGGCGAGCAGTACTTC. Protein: CASSGQDGEQYF.

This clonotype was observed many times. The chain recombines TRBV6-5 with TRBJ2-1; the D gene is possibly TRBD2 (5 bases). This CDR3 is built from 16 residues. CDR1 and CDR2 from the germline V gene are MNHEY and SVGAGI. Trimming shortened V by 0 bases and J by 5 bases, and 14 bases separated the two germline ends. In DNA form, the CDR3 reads TGTGCCAGCAGTTACTCCGGGGTCGGACTCAACAATGAGCAGTTCTTC. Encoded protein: CASSYSGVGLNNEQFF.

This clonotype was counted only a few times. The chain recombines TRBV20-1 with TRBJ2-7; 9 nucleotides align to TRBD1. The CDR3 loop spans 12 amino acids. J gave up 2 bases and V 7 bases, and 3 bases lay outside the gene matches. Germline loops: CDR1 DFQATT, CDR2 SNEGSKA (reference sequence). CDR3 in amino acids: CSGGQGAYEQYF. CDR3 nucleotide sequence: TGCAGTGGGGGACAGGGTGCCTACGAGCAGTACTTC.